The clone carrying this T cell receptor beta chain was detected a few times. The sample belongs to a study of CD8 T cells in ankylosing spondylitis. Trimming shortened V by 1 base and J by 3 bases, and 13 bases separated the two germline ends. From germline, CDR1 is KGHSH and CDR2 LQKENI. The length of the CDR3 is 15 residues. TCRdb re-derived calls from the 5' RACE reads in MiXCR, one entry per CDR3 protein. The table records 200,000 to 300,000 distinct CDR3 sequences, 10% to 13% of them present only once. The V call is TRBV18, the J call TRBJ2-7; TRBD2 is a possible D gene (5 bases). Sequenced sample: blood, either unsorted or a sorted T cell fraction (not recorded which). The TCR sequence derives from a male donor with ankylosing spondylitis or in good health (not recorded which). The CDR3 DNA is TGTGCCAGCTCACCACTTCCGGCGGGTCTCTACGAGCAGTACTTC. Its translation is CASSPLPAGLYEQYF.